This TCR beta chain is drawn from a study of tumour-infiltrating T cells in Burkitt lymphoma. Produced via immunoSEQ multiplex PCR; TCRdb's table is partial and in-frame only. Of about 430 clones listed, approximately 90% are singletons. Sequencing was carried out using tumor tissue. This sequence originates from a human donor with Burkitt lymphoma.

The CDR3 is CASSLSGGGNQPQHF. CDR3 nucleotide sequence: TGTGCCAGCAGCTTAAGTGGAGGGGGCAATCAGCCCCAGCATTTT. V is TRBV11-2 and J is TRBJ1-5; perhaps TRBD1 as D (5 bases). This CDR3 has 15 amino acids. The ends were cut back, 2 bases at V and 2 bases at J, with 10 bases in the middle. The germline V gene encodes CDR1 SGHAT and CDR2 FQNNGV. Complete variable domain (other parts from reference TRBV11-2 and TRBJ1-5): EAGVAQSPRYKIIEKRQSVAFWCNPISGHATLYWYQQILGQGPKLLIQFQNNGVVDDSQLPKDRFSAERLKGVDSTLKIQPAKLEDSAVYLCASSLSGGGNQPQHFGDGTRLSIL.